This T cell receptor beta chain was retrieved from a study of somatic mutations in cytotoxic T cells in rheumatoid arthritis. Data came from immunoSEQ multiplex PCR; TCRdb stores just in-frame clones and leaves some out. The table lists about 14,000 clones, around 77% of them singletons. The CDR3 runs to 18 residues. V shed 5 bases and J shed 4 bases, with 23 bases lying between them. Germline V gives CDR1 SGHTA, CDR2 FQGNSA. The clonotype originates from an adult with rheumatoid arthritis. The genes are TRBV7-2 and TRBJ2-2, with D unresolved. The specimen was CD8+ T cells sorted from blood. CDR3 nucleotide sequence: TGTGCCAGCAGCCCTCGCCCCGCCGGCACGGCATTCACCGGGGAGCTGTTTTTT. Amino acids: CASSPRPAGTAFTGELFF.